A single sample gave rise to the 3 T cell receptor beta chains below, sequenced in a study of T cell repertoires in cytomegalovirus infection. TCRdb analysed the reads with MiXCR anew, one entry per CDR3 protein. Among just under 500,000 distinct CDR3 sequences listed, around a third were seen once. These TCRs are of unknown antigen specificity. This sample comprised cultured PBMCs, obtained from culture after CMV antigen stimulation. The receptor source for this set is a human donor in good health (CMV status not recorded). Some clones in this sample may be carry-over from other donors' samples.

V and J are TRBV7-9 and TRBJ1-2; maybe TRBD1 (5 bases). There are 14 residues in the CDR3. The V and J ends lost 4 bases and 4 bases respectively, with 13 bases between them. CDR1 and CDR2 from the germline V gene are SEHNR and FQNEAQ (reference sequence). The CDR3 DNA sequence: TGTGCCAGCAGCTCCTCCTCACAGGTCTATGGCTACACCTTC. This translates into CASSSSSQVYGYTF.

This clonotype has a handful of counts. V and J are TRBV19 and TRBJ2-1; a weak D match, TRBD1 (6 bases). Germline lookup yields CDR1 LNHDA and CDR2 SQIVND (reference sequence). The CDR3 is 14 residues long. V lost 4 bases, J lost 4 bases, and 11 bases lay in between. The CDR3 DNA reads as TGTGCCAGTAGTAACGGACAGACTTACAATGAGCAGTTCTTC. It is translated as CASSNGQTYNEQFF.

V and J are TRBV2 and TRBJ1-1; 7 bases fit TRBD1. CDR1 is SNHLY, CDR2 FYNNEI, per germline. This CDR3 contains 15 residues. V gave up 1 base and J gave up 4 bases; unmatched junction bases: 6. In nucleotides, the CDR3 is TGTGCCAGCAGTGAAGGAAACAGGGGTGGCACTGAAGCTTTCTTT. It specifies CASSEGNRGGTEAFF. Using reference TRBV2 and TRBJ1-1 for the parts outside the CDR3, the full variable domain is EPEVTQTPSHQVTQMGQEVILRCVPISNHLYFYWYRQILGQKVEFLVSFYNNEISEKSEIFDDQFSVERPDGSNFTLKIRSTKLEDSAMYFCASSEGNRGGTEAFFGQGTRLTVV.